The 28 T cell receptor beta chains listed next were all sequenced from one sample in a study of cytomegalovirus exposure and HLA in healthy donors. Profiling relied on immunoSEQ multiplex PCR, and the TCRdb table lists in-frame clones only, not all of them. Of roughly 150,000 clones listed, roughly nine tenths are singletons. The source material was PBMCs. The origin of the receptors is a woman younger than 45 in good health and CMV-seronegative.

The chain joins TRBV27 to TRBJ1-6, with D possibly matching TRBD1 (6 bases). The germline V gene encodes CDR1 MNHEY and CDR2 SMNVEV (reference sequence). V was pared by 4 bases and J by 0 bases, with 10 bases between. The CDR3 is 16 residues long. This CDR3 reads CASSWTVSSYNSPLHF. The CDR3 region has the DNA TGTGCCAGCAGTTGGACAGTGAGCTCCTATAATTCACCCCTCCACTTT.

Comment on this clone: Different DNA sequences within this sample yield the same CDR3. The chain recombines TRBV5-4 with TRBJ2-5; no reliable D call. CDR3 length: 13 residues. V gave up 0 bases and J gave up 2 bases, with 5 bases separating them. Germline CDR1 is SGHNT and CDR2 is YYREEE (reference sequence). The CDR3 bases are TGTGCCAGCAGCTTGGTAGGACAAGAGACCCAGTACTTC. Protein sequence: CASSLVGQETQYF.

DNA of the CDR3: TGTGCCAGCAGCCAAGCCGGACTAGCAGGCTTATACGAGCAGTACTTC. Protein sequence: CASSQAGLAGLYEQYF. This chain uses TRBV14 with TRBJ2-7, with 8 bases matching TRBD2. The CDR3 has 16 residues. Trimming took 1 base from V and 4 from J; bases not matched to a gene: 9. In germline, CDR1 is SGHDN, CDR2 FVKESK.

This sequence joins TRBV19 and TRBJ2-1, with unresolved D. The ends were cut back, 8 bases at V and 1 base at J, with 15 bases in the middle. CDR1 LNHDA and CDR2 SQIVND come from the germline V gene (reference sequence). The CDR3 totals 15 residues. As DNA, the CDR3 is TGTGCCAGTTCTATTTCCCTAGAGTCCTACAATGAGCAGTTCTTC. Residues: CASSISLESYNEQFF.

The rearrangement links TRBV11-3 to TRBJ2-3; 8 nucleotides align to TRBD1. With 4 bases clipped from V and 2 bases from J, the junction kept 2 bases outside the gene matches. This CDR3 has 14 residues. The V gene's germline CDR1 is SGHNT and CDR2 YENEEA. CDR3 nucleotides: TGTGCCAGCAGCTCCAGGGGGCTCACAGATACGCAGTATTTT. It codes for CASSSRGLTDTQYF.

The CDR3 DNA is TGTGCCAGCAGCTTAGACGGGGACATGAACACTGAAGCTTTCTTT. Encoded protein: CASSLDGDMNTEAFF. The chain carries TRBV11-2 and TRBJ1-1; D is possibly TRBD1 (6 bases). The CDR3 is made up of 15 amino acids. V was cut by 0 bases and J by 0 bases, with 8 bases left in between. Germline CDR1 is SGHAT and CDR2 is FQNNGV.

V usage is TRBV4-1 and J usage is TRBJ2-7, with D maybe TRBD2 (6 bases). Germline V gene sequence: CDR1 MGHRA, CDR2 YSYEKL. V was pared by 1 base and J by 2 bases, with 12 bases between. The CDR3 totals 15 residues. CDR3 DNA: TGCGCCAGCAGCCAAGGACTAGGCGGTACCTACGAGCAGTACTTC. Translated, it gives CASSQGLGGTYEQYF.

In its sample, this clone was seen a few times. The CDR3 sequence: CSVEDRGDRGTEAFF. The CDR3 DNA reads as TGCAGCGTTGAAGATAGAGGGGACAGGGGCACTGAAGCTTTCTTT. This chain links TRBV29-1 with TRBJ1-1; TRBD1 matches 10 bases. Germline-derived CDR1 and CDR2 are SQVTM and ANQGSEA. The CDR3 runs 15 residues. After removal of 0 bases from V and 4 bases from J, the junction contained 5 bases not matched to a gene.

This clone was picked up one time. The J gene is TRBJ2-5, the V gene TRBV7-5. TRBV7-5 is deemed a pseudogene. The CDR3 runs to 12 residues. The CDR3 nucleotides read TGTGTCAGAAGCTTAAAGCAAGAGACCCAGTACTTC. It translates to CVRSLKQETQYF.

There are a few counts of this clone. V usage is TRBV6-5 and J usage is TRBJ1-2; a weak D match, TRBD1 (5 bases). The V gene's germline CDR1 is MNHEY and CDR2 SVGAGI. V dropped 2 bases and J dropped 7 bases, with 8 bases sitting between them. The CDR3 length is 12 residues. Here the CDR3 DNA reads TGTGCCAGCAGTTACGGCACAGGTGGCTACACCTTC. Its protein product is CASSYGTGGYTF.

This sequence joins TRBV10-3 and TRBJ1-2; D is uncertain. Trimming removed 3 bases from V and 4 bases from J, with 12 bases in between. CDR3 size: 14 residues. CDR1 ENHRY and CDR2 SYGVKD come from the germline V gene. The CDR3 sequence: CAISEHTDAYGYTF. CDR3 DNA: TGTGCCATCAGTGAACACACAGACGCCTATGGCTACACCTTC.

This chain uses TRBV19 with TRBJ2-2, with 16 bases aligning to TRBD2. In germline, CDR1 is LNHDA, CDR2 SQIVND (reference sequence). The V gene end was trimmed by 10 bases and the J gene end by 4 bases; junction bases not matched to a gene: 6. This CDR3 contains 16 residues. CDR3 sequence (DNA): TGTGCCATCGGGACTAGCGGGGGGGCGAGCACCGGGGAGCTGTTTTTT. It codes for CAIGTSGGASTGELFF.

This clone has more than one count but fewer than ten. The V and J genes are TRBV9 and TRBJ1-2; D is uncertain. The germline V gene encodes CDR1 SGDLS and CDR2 YYNGEE. The V end was cut by 5 bases, the J end by 8 bases, with 16 bases between. CDR3 length: 13 amino acids. The CDR3 region has the DNA TGTGCCAGCAGTTCACAGCGCCGTGGGGGCTACACCTTC. Translation: CASSSQRRGGYTF.

The V gene is TRBV6-5, the J gene TRBJ2-3; 7 nucleotides match TRBD1. The junction had 6 bases not matched to a gene; V was cut back by 0 bases and J by 6 bases. The CDR3 covers 15 residues. The germline CDR1 and CDR2 sequences are MNHEY and SVGAGI. The CDR3 loop reads CASSYSTGAQDTQYF. CDR3 sequence (DNA): TGTGCCAGCAGTTACTCTACAGGGGCGCAGGATACGCAGTATTTT.

The V and J genes are TRBV5-4 and TRBJ2-7; D is possibly TRBD2 (6 bases). This CDR3 has 15 amino acids. The germline V gene encodes CDR1 SGHNT and CDR2 YYREEE (reference sequence). V was pared by 3 bases and J by 3 bases, with 16 bases between. DNA for the CDR3: TGTGCCAGCAGCTCCCGGGACTCCCTCGGCTACGAGCAGTACTTC. Translated: CASSSRDSLGYEQYF. The full variable domain, in which reference TRBV5-4 and TRBJ2-7 provide the parts outside the CDR3, is ETGVTQSPTHLIKTRGQQVTLRCSSQSGHNTVSWYQQALGQGPQFIFQYYREEENGRGNFPPRFSGLQFPNYSSELNVNALELDDSALYLCASSSRDSLGYEQYFGPGTRLTVT.

The chain is built from TRBV4-1 and TRBJ2-7, with D unclear. V was trimmed by 1 base and J by 1 base, leaving 8 bases between them. This CDR3 contains 14 residues. Per germline, CDR1 MGHRA and CDR2 YSYEKL. The CDR3 region is CASSQGEYSYEQYF. The CDR3 coding sequence is TGCGCCAGCAGCCAAGGGGAATATTCCTACGAGCAGTACTTC.

This chain joins TRBV4-1 and TRBJ1-4; D not resolved. The CDR3 is made up of 15 amino acids. The germline V and J ends were trimmed by 1 base and 6 bases, with 12 bases remaining between them. Germline V CDR1 and CDR2: MGHRA, YSYEKL. This CDR3 reads CASSQVWKGDEKLFF. CDR3 in DNA: TGCGCCAGCAGCCAAGTTTGGAAGGGAGATGAAAAACTGTTTTTT.

V is TRBV7-8 and J is TRBJ1-5, with TRBD1 identical over 9 bases. Germline V CDR1 and CDR2: SGHVS, FQNEAQ. This CDR3 has 15 residues. V was clipped by 5 bases and J by 0 bases; unmatched bases: 2. The CDR3, as DNA: TGTGCCAGCAGCCGGACAGGGGCTAGCAATCAGCCCCAGCATTTT. This translates into CASSRTGASNQPQHF.

The rearrangement uses TRBV5-1 and TRBJ1-2; 8 nucleotides agree with TRBD1. From germline, CDR1 is SGHRS and CDR2 YFSETQ. After removal of 4 bases from V and 8 bases from J, the junction contained 7 bases not matched to a gene. CDR3 length: 13 amino acids. The DNA of the CDR3 is TGCGCCAGCAGCCCGACAGGGGCGGCCGGCTACACCTTC. This codes for CASSPTGAAGYTF.

The chain is built from TRBV6-5 and TRBJ2-3; D may be TRBD2 (7 bases). This CDR3 contains 15 residues. Germline V gives CDR1 MNHEY, CDR2 SVGAGI. The V and J ends lost 5 bases and 4 bases respectively, with 16 bases between them. In DNA, the CDR3 is TGTGCCAGCAGTCCACCTGGGGGGGCTGCAGATACGCAGTATTTT. It codes for CASSPPGGAADTQYF.

This chain links TRBV18 with TRBJ2-7, with 9 bases identical to TRBD2. The germline gives CDR1 KGHSH, CDR2 LQKENI. V was clipped by 6 bases and J by 1 base; unmatched bases: 4. The CDR3 spans 14 residues. This CDR3 reads CASSSGSSSYEQYF. CDR3 sequence (DNA): TGTGCCAGCTCTAGCGGGAGTTCTTCCTACGAGCAGTACTTC. The variable domain in full, with the rest retrieved from reference TRBV18 and TRBJ2-7, is NAGVMQNPRHLVRRRGQEARLRCSPMKGHSHVYWYRQLPEEGLKFMVYLQKENIIDESGMPKERFSAEFPKEGPSILRIQQVVRGDSAAYFCASSSGSSSYEQYFGPGTRLTVT.

The chain carries TRBV27 and TRBJ2-7; D remains ambiguous. V was shortened by 6 bases and J by 2 bases, with 11 bases between the two germline ends. The CDR3 has 13 amino acids. Germline CDR1 MNHEY, CDR2 SMNVEV (reference sequence). The CDR3 DNA follows: TGTGCCAGCAGCCCGACTGACACCTACGAGCAGTACTTC. Protein: CASSPTDTYEQYF.

The chain employs TRBV5-6 and TRBJ2-1; TRBD2 might be the D (5 bases). Trimming pared 4 bases from V and 7 bases from J, leaving 18 bases between. The germline V gene encodes CDR1 SGHDT and CDR2 YYEEEE. The CDR3 loop spans 15 amino acids. CDR3 sequence: CASSPSPSWRNEQFF. The CDR3 DNA reads TGTGCCAGCAGCCCAAGCCCTTCCTGGAGGAATGAGCAGTTCTTC.

This chain links TRBV5-1 with TRBJ1-4; D is ambiguous. Germline CDR1 SGHRS, CDR2 YFSETQ. V dropped 4 bases and J dropped 4 bases, with 14 bases sitting between them. The CDR3 runs to 15 residues. CDR3 amino acids: CASSTSTRSNEKLFF. CDR3 sequence (DNA): TGCGCCAGCAGCACATCGACACGGAGTAATGAAAAACTGTTTTTT.

The V and J genes are TRBV9 and TRBJ2-4; D possibly corresponds to TRBD2 (6 bases). Trimming removed 4 bases at V and 0 bases at J, with 14 bases between. The CDR3 totals 16 residues. Germline V gives CDR1 SGDLS, CDR2 YYNGEE. CDR3 nucleotide sequence: TGTGCCAGCAGCCCCCCCGGAGGGTTAGCCAAAAACATTCAGTACTTC. It specifies CASSPPGGLAKNIQYF.

The chain couples TRBV19 to TRBJ1-2; 7 bases match TRBD1. The CDR3 runs 15 residues. In germline, CDR1 is LNHDA, CDR2 SQIVND (reference sequence). V gave up 6 bases and J gave up 4 bases; unmatched junction bases: 11. The CDR3 reads CASSTDRLWFYGYTF. The DNA of the CDR3 is TGTGCCAGTAGCACGGACAGGCTTTGGTTCTATGGCTACACCTTC.

The rearrangement links TRBV5-8 to TRBJ2-7, with D perhaps TRBD1 (5 bases). Trimming left V 6 bases short and J 4 bases short, with 17 bases between. Germline loops: CDR1 SGHTS, CDR2 YDEGEE. The CDR3 has 14 residues. CDR3 DNA sequence: TGTGCCAGCAAGACAGAACAAAAGCGATACGAGCAGTACTTC. It encodes CASKTEQKRYEQYF.

In this sample, this clone turned up once. The chain couples TRBV27 to TRBJ2-3; D unclear. Trimming pared 2 bases from V and 0 bases from J, leaving 9 bases between. CDR1 and CDR2 from the germline V gene are MNHEY and SMNVEV (reference sequence). CDR3 length: 15 amino acids. CDR3 DNA sequence: TGTGCCAGCAGTTTAAGTTTCCGAAGCACAGATACGCAGTATTTT. Translating gives CASSLSFRSTDTQYF.